This T cell receptor (beta chain) was captured in a study of shared clonotypes between healthy human individuals. Overall study: Each donor's CD4 naive and CD4 memory cells filled three plates apiece, CD8 naive two, and CD8 memory one.

Sequencing was performed with immunoSEQ multiplex PCR; in TCRdb, only in-frame clones are kept and a portion is missing. The sample lists about 1.4 million clones; 95% to 97% were seen once. Into CD45RA+ naive and CD45RA-negative memory subsets, the CD4+ cells were split. Sequencing was carried out using naive CD4+ T cells sorted from blood. The subset here: CD45RA+ positively selected. This TCR came from a man aged 30-40 years in good health.

Written as DNA, the CDR3 is TGTGCCAGCAGCTTTAGCGGGTCCGGGGAGCTGTTTTTT. This codes for CASSFSGSGELFF. V usage is TRBV11-2 and J usage is TRBJ2-2, with 7 nucleotides matching TRBD2. Per germline, CDR1 SGHAT and CDR2 FQNNGV. The CDR3 runs 13 residues. The J segment lost 6 bases and the V segment lost 3 bases, leaving 1 base of the junction unmatched. Looking up the rest from reference TRBV11-2 and TRBJ2-2 gives the full variable domain: EAGVAQSPRYKIIEKRQSVAFWCNPISGHATLYWYQQILGQGPKLLIQFQNNGVVDDSQLPKDRFSAERLKGVDSTLKIQPAKLEDSAVYLCASSFSGSGELFFGEGSRLTVL.